The rows below give T cell receptor beta chains drawn from one sample of a study of T cells in Graves' hyperthyroidism and ophthalmopathy. One entry per CDR3 protein results from TCRdb running MiXCR on the multiplex PCR reads. The sample consists of about 210,000 distinct CDR3 sequences, 18% of them appearing once. The sequencing input was blood. The receptors shown here come from a middle-aged man with Graves' hyperthyroidism. CDR3s include the opening cysteine and the closing phenylalanine or tryptophan. D genes are given only for firm matches. Clone size is given for some rows only: seen once, a few or many times, or a class if the clone is expanded.

>TRBV12-3/TRBV12-4|NA|few|TRBJ2-5
CASGHFGSETQYF
TGTGCCAGCGGTCATTTCGGGTCAGAGACCCAGTACTTC
>TRBV6-2/TRBV6-3|NA|NA|TRBJ1-3
CASSPRPDTVGDTIYF
TGTGCCAGCTCACCACGACCGGACACCGTCGGTGACACCATATATTTT
>TRBV9|NA|few|TRBJ2-3
CASTRTDWADTQYF
TGTGCCAGCACGAGAACGGATTGGGCAGATACGCAGTATTTT
>TRBV6-2/TRBV6-3|TRBD1|many|TRBJ1-1
CASRGQLNTEAFF
TGTGCCAGCAGGGGACAGTTGAACACTGAAGCTTTCTTT
>TRBV4-3|TRBD2|many|TRBJ2-3
CASSRALAGNPDTQYF
TGCGCCAGCAGCCGCGCACTAGCGGGGAATCCAGATACGCAGTATTTT
>TRBV5-1|TRBD1|many|TRBJ1-4
CASSFQPGQGEVEKLFF
TGCGCCAGCAGCTTCCAGCCGGGACAGGGAGAGGTTGAAAAACTGTTTTTT
>TRBV7-9|NA|few|TRBJ1-5
CASSLGPGDYSNQPQHF
TGTGCCAGCAGCTTAGGCCCGGGGGACTATAGCAATCAGCCCCAGCATTTT
>TRBV20-1|TRBD1|few|TRBJ1-2
CRKDRDLYGYTF
TGCAGGAAGGACAGGGACCTCTATGGCTACACCTTC
>TRBV6-9|NA|few|TRBJ2-7
CASSYRQTRNEQYF
TGTGCCAGCAGTTACCGGCAGACCCGGAACGAGCAGTACTTC
>TRBV24-1|TRBD1|many|TRBJ1-2
CATSDPGQGAGGYTF
TGTGCCACCAGTGACCCGGGACAGGGGGCTGGAGGCTACACCTTC
>TRBV28|TRBD2|few|TRBJ2-7
CASSVTGLAGFYEQYF
TGTGCCAGCAGTGTTACCGGACTAGCGGGGTTCTACGAGCAGTACTTC
>TRBV2|TRBD2|NA|TRBJ2-3
CASRNREVSTDTQYF
TGTGCCAGCAGGAATCGGGAGGTTAGCACAGATACGCAGTATTTT
>TRBV27|TRBD1|many|TRBJ2-7
CASSLRAGGAWEQYF
TGTGCCAGCAGTTTAAGGGCAGGGGGCGCATGGGAGCAGTACTTC
>TRBV2|NA|once|TRBJ2-7
CASSGGRGQYF
TGTGCCAGCAGTGGAGGACGGGGGCAGTACTTC
>TRBV6-2/TRBV6-3|TRBD2|few|TRBJ2-3
CASSSLLAGARTDTQYF
TGTGCCAGCAGTTCCCTTCTAGCGGGGGCTCGCACAGATACGCAGTATTTT
>TRBV6-5|TRBD1|NA|TRBJ2-7
CASSWGTGSIYEQYF
TGTGCCAGCAGTTGGGGGACAGGTAGTATCTACGAGCAGTACTTC
>TRBV9|TRBD2|many|TRBJ2-7
CASSPSTTSGGEYF
TGTGCCAGCAGCCCTAGCACGACTAGCGGGGGGGAGTACTTC
>TRBV7-9|NA|many|TRBJ2-1
CASSISGPNEQFF
TGTGCCAGCAGCATATCAGGGCCAAATGAGCAGTTCTTC
>TRBV6-1|NA|NA|TRBJ1-6
CASTDGGRRNSPLHF
TGTGCCAGCACCGACGGGGGGCGTAGGAATTCACCCCTCCACTTT
>TRBV3-1|NA|NA|TRBJ2-2
CASSLQSLNTGELFF
TGTGCCAGCAGCCTACAGAGTCTTAACACCGGGGAGCTGTTTTTT
>TRBV9|NA|many|TRBJ2-7
CASSVGGADYEQYF
TGTGCCAGCAGCGTAGGGGGGGCGGACTACGAGCAGTACTTC
>TRBV10-3|NA|NA|TRBJ2-1
CAISFAGEGEQFF
TGTGCCATCAGTTTCGCAGGGGAGGGTGAGCAGTTCTTC
>TRBV5-1|NA|many|TRBJ2-7
CASSPTGSPLEQYF
TGCGCCAGCAGTCCCACCGGCTCCCCGCTCGAGCAGTACTTC
>TRBV7-2|NA|many|TRBJ2-3
CASSLGGSQDTQYF
TGTGCCAGCAGCTTGGGGGGCTCGCAAGATACGCAGTATTTT
>TRBV18|NA|few|TRBJ1-5
CASSTGGAFSNQPQHF
TGTGCCAGCTCAACGGGGGGGGCCTTTAGCAATCAGCCCCAGCATTTT
>TRBV24-1|NA|many|TRBJ1-1
CATSVGGTEAFF
TGTGCCACCAGTGTTGGGGGCACTGAAGCTTTCTTT
>TRBV20-1|NA|NA|TRBJ1-1
CSARDLGEVGIAKAFF
TGCAGTGCTAGAGATCTCGGAGAGGTGGGGATCGCTAAAGCTTTCTTT
>TRBV27|TRBD1|many|TRBJ2-2
CASSTYRGQGELFF
TGTGCCAGCAGTACCTACAGGGGGCAAGGGGAGCTGTTTTTT
>TRBV7-3|TRBD2|once|TRBJ2-3
CASSRLAGAITDTQYF
TGTGCCAGCAGCCGACTAGCGGGGGCCATCACAGATACGCAGTATTTT
>TRBV20-1|NA|many|TRBJ1-4
CSAYNRDGNEKLFF
TGCAGTGCTTATAACAGGGATGGAAATGAAAAACTGTTTTTT
>TRBV28|TRBD1|many|TRBJ2-5
CASSPQGQGRQKTQYF
TGTGCCAGCAGTCCCCAAGGACAGGGGAGGCAAAAGACCCAGTACTTC